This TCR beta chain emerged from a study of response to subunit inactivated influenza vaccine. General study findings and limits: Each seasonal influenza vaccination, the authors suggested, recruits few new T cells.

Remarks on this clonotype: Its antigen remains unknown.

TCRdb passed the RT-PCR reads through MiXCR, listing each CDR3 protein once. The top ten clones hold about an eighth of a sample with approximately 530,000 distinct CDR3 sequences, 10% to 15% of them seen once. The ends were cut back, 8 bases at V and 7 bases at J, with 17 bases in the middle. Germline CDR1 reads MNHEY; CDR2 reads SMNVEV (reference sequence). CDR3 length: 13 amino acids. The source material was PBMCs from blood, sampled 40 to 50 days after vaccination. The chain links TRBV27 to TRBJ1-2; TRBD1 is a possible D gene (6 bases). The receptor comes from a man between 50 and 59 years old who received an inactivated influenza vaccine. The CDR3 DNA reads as TGTGCCAGCCGACTTCCGGGGGGGGCTGGCTACACCTTC. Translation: CASRLPGGAGYTF.